A single sample is the source of the 9 T cell receptor beta chains below, sequenced in a study of blood T cell repertoires in COVID-19. This table comes from immunoSEQ multiplex PCR, and its TCRdb copy is limited to in-frame clones, with some not included. The data contain around 250,000 clones, 85% to 90% of them singletons. Sequencing input: PBMCs or T cells enriched from blood (not recorded which). The receptors shown here come from a man between 18 and 35 years old who had recovered from COVID-19.

The genes are TRBV28 and TRBJ1-1; possible D gene TRBD1, 5 bases. CDR1 and CDR2 (germline): MDHEN, SYDVKM. Trimming cost V 4 bases and J 1 base, with 16 bases left between them. The CDR3 has 16 residues. The CDR3 DNA follows: TGTGCCAGCAGTTCCGGGGGTCCAACCCCGAACACTGAAGCTTTCTTT. Translated: CASSSGGPTPNTEAFF. The entire variable domain, with the rest obtained from reference TRBV28 and TRBJ1-1, is as follows: DVKVTQSSRYLVKRTGEKVFLECVQDMDHENMFWYRQDPGLGLRLIYFSYDVKMKEKGDIPEGYSVSREKKERFSLILESASTNQTSMYLCASSSGGPTPNTEAFFGQGTRLTVV.

The J gene is TRBJ2-3, the V gene TRBV18, with D unresolved. The CDR3 has 14 amino acids. V was shortened by 2 bases and J by 4 bases, with 10 bases between the two germline ends. The V gene's germline CDR1 is KGHSH and CDR2 LQKENI. DNA for the CDR3: TGTGCCAGCTCACCAGTGCCGGGTCCAGATACGCAGTATTTT. Its protein is CASSPVPGPDTQYF. The entire variable domain, with the rest obtained from reference TRBV18 and TRBJ2-3, is as follows: NAGVMQNPRHLVRRRGQEARLRCSPMKGHSHVYWYRQLPEEGLKFMVYLQKENIIDESGMPKERFSAEFPKEGPSILRIQQVVRGDSAAYFCASSPVPGPDTQYFGPGTRLTVL.

This chain joins TRBV11-3 and TRBJ2-1, with 7 bases matching TRBD1. After removal of 5 bases from V and 2 bases from J, the junction contained 6 bases not matched to a gene. There are 15 residues in the CDR3. Germline-derived CDR1 and CDR2 are SGHNT and YENEEA. In DNA, the CDR3 is TGTGCCAGCAGCCAATTTGGGACAGCCTACAATGAGCAGTTCTTC. It encodes CASSQFGTAYNEQFF.

This chain links TRBV7-9 with TRBJ1-4; 7 bases map to TRBD1. Germline CDR1 reads SEHNR; CDR2 reads FQNEAQ (reference sequence). V shed 6 bases and J 3 bases; nucleotides not matched to a gene: 4. The CDR3 totals 14 residues. CDR3 sequence reads: CASRTGTANEKLFF. CDR3 nucleotides: TGTGCCAGCAGGACCGGGACAGCTAATGAAAAACTGTTTTTT. Full variable domain (outside the CDR3, taken from reference TRBV7-9 and TRBJ1-4): DTGVSQNPRHKITKRGQNVTFRCDPISEHNRLYWYRQTLGQGPEFLTYFQNEAQLEKSRLLSDRFSAERPKGSFSTLEIQRTEQGDSAMYLCASRTGTANEKLFFGSGTQLSVL.

This clone was counted once. The rearrangement links TRBV11-2 to TRBJ2-5, with TRBD1 identical over 7 bases. The CDR3 has 14 amino acids. J was trimmed by 1 base and V by 7 bases; bases with no gene match: 6. Looked up from germline, CDR1 is SGHAT and CDR2 is FQNNGV. The CDR3 spells CASNDREFQETQYF. CDR3 coding DNA: TGTGCCAGCAACGACAGGGAGTTCCAAGAGACCCAGTACTTC.

The rearrangement uses TRBV7-9 and TRBJ2-7, with TRBD1 identical over 10 bases. The CDR3 runs 14 residues. V trimming: 5 bases; J trimming: 4 bases; junction bases outside the gene matches: 5. Per the germline V gene, CDR1 is SEHNR and CDR2 is FQNEAQ (reference sequence). CDR3 amino acids: CASSPGQGGYEQYF. CDR3 bases: TGTGCCAGCAGCCCAGGACAGGGGGGGTACGAGCAGTACTTC.

The rearrangement uses TRBV7-9 and TRBJ2-5; tentative D call: TRBD1 (6 bases). The CDR3 consists of 14 residues. Trimming took 5 bases from V and 2 from J, leaving 12 bases between them. Germline V gene sequence: CDR1 SEHNR, CDR2 FQNEAQ (reference sequence). The CDR3 coding sequence is TGTGCCAGCAGCCAGACAGGACCGCAAGAGACCCAGTACTTC. The encoded protein is CASSQTGPQETQYF.

This clone turned up a few times. The rearrangement joins TRBV7-9 to TRBJ2-1; D unresolved. The germline CDR1 and CDR2 sequences are SEHNR and FQNEAQ (reference sequence). The CDR3 totals 14 residues. Trimming removed 3 bases at V and 6 bases at J, with 12 bases between. The DNA of the CDR3 is TGTGCCAGCAGCTTCGAGACACAGTTCAATGAGCAGTTCTTC. This codes for CASSFETQFNEQFF.

Details on this clone: A read error may account for a junction end that differs from germline. The chain recombines TRBV7-7 with TRBJ2-5, with a tentative D call TRBD2 (5 bases). Germline V gene sequence: CDR1 SSHAT, CDR2 FNYEAQ (reference sequence). This CDR3 has 13 amino acids. Written as DNA, the CDR3 is TGTGCTAGCAGCTTGAGGGTTTGGGAGACCCAGTACTTC. It encodes CASSLRVWETQYF.